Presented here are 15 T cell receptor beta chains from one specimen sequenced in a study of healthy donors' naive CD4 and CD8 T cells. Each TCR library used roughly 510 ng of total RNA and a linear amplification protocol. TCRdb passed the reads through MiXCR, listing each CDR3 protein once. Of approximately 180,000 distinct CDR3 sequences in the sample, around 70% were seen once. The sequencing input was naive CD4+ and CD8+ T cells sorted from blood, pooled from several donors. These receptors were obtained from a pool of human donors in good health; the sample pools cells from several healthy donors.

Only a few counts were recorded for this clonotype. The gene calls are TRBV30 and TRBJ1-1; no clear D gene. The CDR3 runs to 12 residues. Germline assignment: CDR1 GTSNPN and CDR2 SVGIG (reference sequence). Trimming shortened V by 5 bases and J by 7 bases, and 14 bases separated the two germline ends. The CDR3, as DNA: TGTGCCTGGGCCTTAGGTGGTGGTGAAGCTTTCTTT. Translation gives CAWALGGGEAFF.

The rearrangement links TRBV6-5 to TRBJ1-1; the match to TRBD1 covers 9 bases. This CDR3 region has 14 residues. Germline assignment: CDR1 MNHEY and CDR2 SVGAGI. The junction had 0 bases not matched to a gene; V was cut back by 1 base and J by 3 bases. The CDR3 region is CASSYWTGDTEAFF. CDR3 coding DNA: TGTGCCAGCAGTTACTGGACAGGGGACACTGAAGCTTTCTTT.

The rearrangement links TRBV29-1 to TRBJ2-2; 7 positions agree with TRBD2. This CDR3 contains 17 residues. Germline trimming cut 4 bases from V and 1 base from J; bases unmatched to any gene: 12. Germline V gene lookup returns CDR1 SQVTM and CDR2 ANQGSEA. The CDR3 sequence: CSVAALGAGQNTGELFF. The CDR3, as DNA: TGCAGCGTTGCTGCACTGGGAGCGGGGCAGAACACCGGGGAGCTGTTTTTT.

The CDR3 sequence: CASSVHSGQPQHF. The CDR3 DNA sequence: TGTGCCAGCAGTGTACACAGCGGTCAGCCCCAGCATTTT. The chain carries TRBV6-2 or TRBV6-3 and TRBJ1-5; D remains unclear. This CDR3 is 13 amino acids long. V lost 5 bases and J lost 6, with 11 bases in between. Per germline, CDR1 MNHEY and CDR2 SVGEGT.

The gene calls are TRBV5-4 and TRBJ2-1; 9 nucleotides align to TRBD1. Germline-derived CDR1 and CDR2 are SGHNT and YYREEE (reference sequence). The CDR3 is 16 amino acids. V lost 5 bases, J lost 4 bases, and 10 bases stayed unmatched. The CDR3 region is CASSGGRDRVYNEQFF. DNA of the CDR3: TGTGCCAGCAGTGGGGGCCGGGACAGGGTGTACAATGAGCAGTTCTTC.

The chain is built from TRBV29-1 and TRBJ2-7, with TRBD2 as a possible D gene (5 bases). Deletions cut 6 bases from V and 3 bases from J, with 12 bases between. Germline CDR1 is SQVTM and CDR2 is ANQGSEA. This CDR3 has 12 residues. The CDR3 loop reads CSVVGLHYEQYF. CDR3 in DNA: TGCAGCGTCGTAGGACTGCACTACGAGCAGTACTTC.

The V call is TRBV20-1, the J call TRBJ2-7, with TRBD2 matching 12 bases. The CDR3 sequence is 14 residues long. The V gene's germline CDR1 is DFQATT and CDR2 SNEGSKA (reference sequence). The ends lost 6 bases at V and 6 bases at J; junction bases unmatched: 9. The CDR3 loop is CSALGLAGKPEQYF. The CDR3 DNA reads TGCAGTGCCCTTGGACTAGCGGGGAAACCCGAGCAGTACTTC.

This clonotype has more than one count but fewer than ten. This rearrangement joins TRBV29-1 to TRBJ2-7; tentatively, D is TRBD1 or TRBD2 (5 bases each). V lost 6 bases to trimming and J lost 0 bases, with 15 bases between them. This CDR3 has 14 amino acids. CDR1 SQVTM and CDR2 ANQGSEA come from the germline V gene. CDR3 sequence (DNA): TGCAGCGTCAGCAGAGGGACCTTCTCCTACGAGCAGTACTTC. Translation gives CSVSRGTFSYEQYF.

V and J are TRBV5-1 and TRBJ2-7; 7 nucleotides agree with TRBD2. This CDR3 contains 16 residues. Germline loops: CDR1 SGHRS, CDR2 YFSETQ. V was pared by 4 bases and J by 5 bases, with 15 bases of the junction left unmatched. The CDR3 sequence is CASSPGRGGRGDEQYF. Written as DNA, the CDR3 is TGCGCCAGCAGCCCGGGAAGGGGCGGGAGAGGCGACGAGCAGTACTTC.

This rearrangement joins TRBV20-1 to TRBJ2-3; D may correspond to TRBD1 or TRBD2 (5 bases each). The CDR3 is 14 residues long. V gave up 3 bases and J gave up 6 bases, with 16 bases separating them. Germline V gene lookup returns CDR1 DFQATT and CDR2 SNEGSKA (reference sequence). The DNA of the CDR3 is TGCAGTGCTAGCCCGACAGTCACGGGGGATACGCAGTATTTT. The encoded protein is CSASPTVTGDTQYF.

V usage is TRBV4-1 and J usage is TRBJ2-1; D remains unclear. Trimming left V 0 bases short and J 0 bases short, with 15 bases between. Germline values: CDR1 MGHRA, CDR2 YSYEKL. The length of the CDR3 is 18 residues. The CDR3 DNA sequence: TGCGCCAGCAGCCAAGACCCTCTTGGCCGAAGCTCCTACAATGAGCAGTTCTTC. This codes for CASSQDPLGRSSYNEQFF.

Here the CDR3 reads CASRHRGQETQYF. The CDR3 DNA reads TGTGCCAGCAGGCACAGGGGCCAAGAGACCCAGTACTTC. This sequence joins TRBV27 and TRBJ2-5; 7 bases match TRBD1. The CDR3 totals 13 residues. Germline CDR1 MNHEY, CDR2 SMNVEV (reference sequence). J gave up 1 base and V 6 bases, and 2 bases lay outside the gene matches.

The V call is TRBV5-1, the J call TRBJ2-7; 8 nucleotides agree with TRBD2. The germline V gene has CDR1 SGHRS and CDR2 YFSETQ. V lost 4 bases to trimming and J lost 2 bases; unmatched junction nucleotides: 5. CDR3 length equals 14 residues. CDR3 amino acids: CASSIVAGTYEQYF. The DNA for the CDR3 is TGCGCCAGCAGCATTGTAGCGGGAACCTACGAGCAGTACTTC.

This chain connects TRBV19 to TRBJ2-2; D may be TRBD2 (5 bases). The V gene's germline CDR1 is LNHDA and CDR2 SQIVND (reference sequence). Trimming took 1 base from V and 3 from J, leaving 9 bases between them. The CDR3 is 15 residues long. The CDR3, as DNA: TGTGCCAGTAGTATAGCGGGGTACTACACCGGGGAGCTGTTTTTT. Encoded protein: CASSIAGYYTGELFF.

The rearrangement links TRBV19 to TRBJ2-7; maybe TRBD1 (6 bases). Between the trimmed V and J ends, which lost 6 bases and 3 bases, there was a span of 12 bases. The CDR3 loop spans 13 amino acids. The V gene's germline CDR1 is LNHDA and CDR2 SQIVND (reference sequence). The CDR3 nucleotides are TGTGCCAGTAGGCTACAGGGTCACTACGAGCAGTACTTC. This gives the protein CASRLQGHYEQYF.